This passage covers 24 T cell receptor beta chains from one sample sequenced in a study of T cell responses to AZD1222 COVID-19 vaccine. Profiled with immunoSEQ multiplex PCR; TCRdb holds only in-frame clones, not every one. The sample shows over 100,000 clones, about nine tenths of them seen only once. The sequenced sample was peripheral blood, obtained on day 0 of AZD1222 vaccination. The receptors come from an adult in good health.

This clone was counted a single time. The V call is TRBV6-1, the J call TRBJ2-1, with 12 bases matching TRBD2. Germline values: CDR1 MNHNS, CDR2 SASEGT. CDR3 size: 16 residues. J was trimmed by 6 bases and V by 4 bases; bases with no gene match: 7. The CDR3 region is CASSARTSGAPNEQFF. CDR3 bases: TGTGCCAGCAGTGCCAGGACTAGCGGGGCCCCCAATGAGCAGTTCTTC.

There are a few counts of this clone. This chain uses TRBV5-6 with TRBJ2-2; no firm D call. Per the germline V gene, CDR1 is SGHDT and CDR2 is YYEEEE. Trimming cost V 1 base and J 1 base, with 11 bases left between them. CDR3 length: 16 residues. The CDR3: CASSLLTAQNTGELFF. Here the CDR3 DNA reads TGTGCCAGCAGCTTGTTGACTGCTCAGAACACCGGGGAGCTGTTTTTT.

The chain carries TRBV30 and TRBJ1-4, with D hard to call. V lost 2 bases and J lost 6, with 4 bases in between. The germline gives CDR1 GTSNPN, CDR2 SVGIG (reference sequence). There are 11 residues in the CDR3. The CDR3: CAWSPDEKLFF. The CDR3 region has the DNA TGTGCCTGGAGTCCAGATGAAAAACTGTTTTTT.

The CDR3 sequence is CASREPWGRTSYEQYF. The CDR3 DNA reads TGTGCCAGCAGGGAACCGTGGGGTCGAACCTCCTACGAGCAGTACTTC. The rearrangement joins TRBV6-1 to TRBJ2-7; no definite D call. Germline CDR1 MNHNS, CDR2 SASEGT. CDR3 length: 16 amino acids. V was clipped by 6 bases and J by 0 bases, with 18 bases between them.

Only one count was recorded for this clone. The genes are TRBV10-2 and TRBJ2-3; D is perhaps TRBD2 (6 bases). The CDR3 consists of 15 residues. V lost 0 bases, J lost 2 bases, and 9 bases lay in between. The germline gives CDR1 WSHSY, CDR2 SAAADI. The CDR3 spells CASSESGGVTDTQYF. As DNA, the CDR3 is TGCGCCAGCAGTGAGTCAGGAGGGGTCACAGATACGCAGTATTTT.

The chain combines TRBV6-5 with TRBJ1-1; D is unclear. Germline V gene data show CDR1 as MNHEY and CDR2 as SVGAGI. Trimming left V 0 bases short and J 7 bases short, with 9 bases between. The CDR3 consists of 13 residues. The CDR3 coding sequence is TGTGCCAGCAGTTACTCGTCCAGCCTTGAAGCTTTCTTT. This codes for CASSYSSSLEAFF.

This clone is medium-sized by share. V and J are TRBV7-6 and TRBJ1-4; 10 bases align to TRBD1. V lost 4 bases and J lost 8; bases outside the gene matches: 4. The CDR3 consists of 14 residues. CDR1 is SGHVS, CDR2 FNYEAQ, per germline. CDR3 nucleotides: TGTGCCAGCAGCTACGGGACAGGGGTCGAAAAACTGTTTTTT. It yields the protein CASSYGTGVEKLFF.

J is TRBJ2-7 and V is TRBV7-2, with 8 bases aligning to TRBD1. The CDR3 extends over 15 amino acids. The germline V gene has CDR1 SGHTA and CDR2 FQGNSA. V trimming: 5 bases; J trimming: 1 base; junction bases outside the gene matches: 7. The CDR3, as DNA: TGTGCCAGCAGCCACGCTCGGACAGGGTCCTACGAGCAGTACTTC. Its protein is CASSHARTGSYEQYF.

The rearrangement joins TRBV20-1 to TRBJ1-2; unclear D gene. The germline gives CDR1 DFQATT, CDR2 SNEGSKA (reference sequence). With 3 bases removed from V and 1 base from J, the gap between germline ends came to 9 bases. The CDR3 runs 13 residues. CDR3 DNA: TGCAGTGCTAGTAGCTTCAATAACTATGGCTACACCTTC. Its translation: CSASSFNNYGYTF.

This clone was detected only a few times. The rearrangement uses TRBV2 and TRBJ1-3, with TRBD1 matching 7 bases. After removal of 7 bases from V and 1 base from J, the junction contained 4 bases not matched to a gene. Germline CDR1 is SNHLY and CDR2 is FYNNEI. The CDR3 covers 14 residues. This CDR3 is CASIPDRSGNTIYF. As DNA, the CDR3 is TGTGCCAGCATTCCGGACAGGTCTGGAAACACCATATATTTT.

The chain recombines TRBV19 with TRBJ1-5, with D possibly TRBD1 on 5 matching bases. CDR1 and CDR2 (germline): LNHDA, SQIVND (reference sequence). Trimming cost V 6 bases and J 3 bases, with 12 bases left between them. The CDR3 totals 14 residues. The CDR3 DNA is TGTGCCAGTAGCCTAACAGGTTACAATCAGCCCCAGCATTTT. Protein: CASSLTGYNQPQHF.

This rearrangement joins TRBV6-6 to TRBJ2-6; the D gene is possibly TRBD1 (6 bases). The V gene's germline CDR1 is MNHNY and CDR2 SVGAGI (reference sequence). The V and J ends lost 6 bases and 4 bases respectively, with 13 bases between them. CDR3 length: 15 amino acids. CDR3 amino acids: CASSHLGAGANVLTF. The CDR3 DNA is TGTGCCAGCAGCCATTTGGGGGCCGGGGCCAACGTCCTGACTTTC.

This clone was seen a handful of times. The CDR3 is CASSQDRPGTEAFF. CDR3 bases: TGTGCCAGCAGCCAAGACAGGCCGGGGACTGAAGCTTTCTTT. J is TRBJ1-1 and V is TRBV3-1 (or the pseudogene TRBV3-2); D gene ambiguous. The ends were cut back, 0 bases at V and 5 bases at J, with 10 bases in the middle. The CDR3 has 14 amino acids. The V gene's germline CDR1 is LGHDT and CDR2 YNNKEL (reference sequence).

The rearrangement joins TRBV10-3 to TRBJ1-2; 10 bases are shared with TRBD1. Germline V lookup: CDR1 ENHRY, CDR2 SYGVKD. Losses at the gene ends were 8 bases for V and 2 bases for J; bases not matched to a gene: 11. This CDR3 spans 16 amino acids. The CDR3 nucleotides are TGTGCCATCTATGGGACAGGGGCGTCGCCGAACTATGGCTACACCTTC. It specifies CAIYGTGASPNYGYTF.

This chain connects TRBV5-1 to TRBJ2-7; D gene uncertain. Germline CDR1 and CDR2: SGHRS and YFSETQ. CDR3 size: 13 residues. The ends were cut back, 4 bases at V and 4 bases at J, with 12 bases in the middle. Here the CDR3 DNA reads TGCGCCAGCAGCCCTGGCCCGGGTTACGAGCAGTACTTC. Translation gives CASSPGPGYEQYF.

The CDR3 region has the DNA TGTGCCAGCAGCGGGAGGGGGACAAACATTCAGTACTTC. Translated: CASSGRGTNIQYF. The chain recombines TRBV3-1 (or the pseudogene TRBV3-2) with TRBJ2-4; possible D gene TRBD2, 7 bases. The CDR3 runs to 13 residues. CDR1 LGHDT and CDR2 YNNKEL come from the germline V gene (reference sequence). The germline V and J ends were trimmed by 5 bases and 6 bases, with 11 bases remaining between them.

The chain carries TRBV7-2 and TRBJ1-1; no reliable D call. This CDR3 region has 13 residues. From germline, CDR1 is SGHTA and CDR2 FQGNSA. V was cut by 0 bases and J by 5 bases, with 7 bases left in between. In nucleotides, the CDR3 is TGTGCCAGCAGCTTAGCGCGTGGAACTGAAGCTTTCTTT. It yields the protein CASSLARGTEAFF.

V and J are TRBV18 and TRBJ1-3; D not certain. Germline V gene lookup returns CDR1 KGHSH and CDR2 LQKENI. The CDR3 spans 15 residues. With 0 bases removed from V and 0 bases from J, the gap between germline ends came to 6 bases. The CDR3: CASSPPVYSGNTIYF. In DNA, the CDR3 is TGTGCCAGCTCACCACCGGTGTACTCTGGAAACACCATATATTTT.

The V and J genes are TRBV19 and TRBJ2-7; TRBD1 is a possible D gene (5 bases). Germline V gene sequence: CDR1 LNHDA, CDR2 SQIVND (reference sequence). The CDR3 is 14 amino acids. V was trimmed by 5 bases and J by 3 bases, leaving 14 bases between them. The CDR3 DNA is TGTGCCAGTAGTGTCCGCGACAGTTTCTACGAGCAGTACTTC. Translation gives CASSVRDSFYEQYF.

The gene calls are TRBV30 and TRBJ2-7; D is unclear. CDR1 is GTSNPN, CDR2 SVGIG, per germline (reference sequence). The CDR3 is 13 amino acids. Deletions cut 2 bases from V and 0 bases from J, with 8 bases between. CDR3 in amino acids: CAWSLGSSYEQYF. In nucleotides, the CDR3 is TGTGCCTGGAGTTTAGGGTCCTCCTACGAGCAGTACTTC.

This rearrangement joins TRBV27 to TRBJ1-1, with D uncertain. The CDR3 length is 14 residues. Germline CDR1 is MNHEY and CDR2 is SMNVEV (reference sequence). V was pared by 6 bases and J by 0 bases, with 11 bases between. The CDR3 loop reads CASSPTRLNTEAFF. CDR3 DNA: TGTGCCAGCAGCCCCACTCGCCTGAACACTGAAGCTTTCTTT.

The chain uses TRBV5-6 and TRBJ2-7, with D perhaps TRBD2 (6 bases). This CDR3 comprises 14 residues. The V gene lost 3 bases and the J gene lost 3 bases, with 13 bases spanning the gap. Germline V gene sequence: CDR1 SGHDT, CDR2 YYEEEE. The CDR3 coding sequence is TGTGCCAGCAGCTGGGAGGACGGGATCTACGAGCAGTACTTC. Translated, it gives CASSWEDGIYEQYF.

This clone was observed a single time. CDR3 in amino acids: CASSQAGRNTEAFF. The CDR3 DNA is TGTGCCAGCAGCCAGGCGGGCAGGAACACTGAAGCTTTCTTT. V gene TRBV9 combines with J gene TRBJ1-1; D gene uncertain. CDR1 and CDR2 from the germline V gene are SGDLS and YYNGEE. Trimming left V 4 bases short and J 1 base short, with 11 bases between. This CDR3 is 14 amino acids long.

CDR3 nucleotides: TGTGCCATCAGTGAGCGGGGACTAGCGGAGTACAATGAGCAGTTCTTC. Translation gives CAISERGLAEYNEQFF. V gene TRBV10-3 combines with J gene TRBJ2-1; TRBD2 matches 11 bases. This CDR3 contains 16 residues. The J segment lost 4 bases and the V segment lost 2 bases, leaving 4 bases of the junction unmatched. Germline V lookup: CDR1 ENHRY, CDR2 SYGVKD.